These T cell receptor beta chains were read from a single sample in a study of blood T cells in healthy people across ages. Each CDR3 protein gets one entry after TCRdb re-called the 5' RACE reads with MiXCR. The sample records 800,000 to 1,000,000 distinct CDR3 sequences, around 48% being singletons. Sequencing was carried out using blood. These receptors originate from a man aged 25 to 40 in good health. CDR3s leave out the opening cysteine and the closing phenylalanine or tryptophan. The order of the fields is clone size, V gene, J gene, CDR3 protein. Clone size, where shown, is once, few, many, or a class for clones that have expanded.

size: once
V: TRBV6-2/TRBV6-3
J: TRBJ2-1
CDR3: ASSYKQGKNNEQF

size: .
V: TRBV27
J: TRBJ1-2
CDR3: ASSFLTGGYGYT

size: .
V: TRBV20-1
J: TRBJ1-2
CDR3: SARPTGNYGYT

size: .
V: TRBV20-1
J: TRBJ1-1
CDR3: SAPVWGAVTEAF

size: few
V: TRBV3-1
J: TRBJ1-1
CDR3: ASSQDRAGAVTAF

size: .
V: TRBV21-1
J: TRBJ1-2
CDR3: TSRDLIRYT

size: few
V: TRBV7-6
J: TRBJ1-4
CDR3: ASSPGPNEKLF

size: .
V: TRBV7-2
J: TRBJ1-1
CDR3: ASRPTPSLPSEAF

size: .
V: TRBV29-1
J: TRBJ2-7
CDR3: SATPGQGIPYEQY

size: few
V: TRBV6-1
J: TRBJ2-1
CDR3: ASSSLSGGFWNEQF

size: .
V: TRBV2
J: TRBJ2-7
CDR3: ASRMTGISNEQY

size: .
V: TRBV20-1
J: TRBJ1-2
CDR3: SAVRALMQGYT

size: .
V: TRBV6-2/TRBV6-3
J: .
CDR3: AKGRRSRDEQY

size: few
V: TRBV12-3/TRBV12-4
J: TRBJ2-1
CDR3: ASSFGGAVGSEQF

size: few
V: TRBV6-5
J: TRBJ2-1
CDR3: ASSSRGPNEQF

size: few
V: TRBV6-6
J: TRBJ1-5
CDR3: ATEREDNQPQH

size: few
V: TRBV28
J: .
CDR3: ASSQGSGQGFNEQY

size: few
V: TRBV12-3/TRBV12-4
J: TRBJ2-3
CDR3: ASGGPLAGGMPQY

size: .
V: TRBV6-2/TRBV6-3
J: TRBJ2-1
CDR3: ASTDVYNEQF

size: .
V: TRBV11-2
J: TRBJ2-4
CDR3: ASSLRTSGIAKNIQY